This T cell receptor beta chain stems from a study of T cell repertoires in cytomegalovirus infection. Overall study context: CMV infection and matching HLA type were both indicated by public TCR beta signatures.

Study-level findings and limits: CMV-specific TCR beta clonotypes restricted by HLA-C were the ones dominating the ex vivo response.

This CDR3 has 17 amino acids. Germline CDR1 reads SNHLY; CDR2 reads FYNNEI. The trim removed 3 bases at V and 0 bases at J, leaving 9 bases unmatched. One entry per CDR3 protein, called by TCRdb with MiXCR from the reads. This sample has about 680,000 distinct CDR3 sequences, with 20% to 25% found just once. Turning to this clonotype: Its antigen is not known.

V and J are TRBV2 and TRBJ2-3; 7 nucleotides line up with TRBD1. The source is a human donor in good health (CMV status not recorded). Some clones in this sample may be carry-over from other donors' samples. The specimen was CD8+ T cells from PBMCs. CDR3 loop: CASSDPDRAASTDTQYF. CDR3 in DNA: TGTGCCAGCAGTGACCCTGACAGGGCTGCTAGCACAGATACGCAGTATTTT.